This T cell receptor (beta chain) was observed in a study of shared clonotypes between healthy human individuals. About the study: A couple of female and a few male donors aged 18 to 49 were enrolled. Per-donor plates numbered three CD4 naive, three CD4 memory, two CD8 naive and one CD8 memory.

TCRdb keeps only in-frame clones here, not all; method: immunoSEQ multiplex PCR. The repertoire holds approximately 530,000 clones, with 90% to 97% as singletons. Healthy HIV-negative adults with no recent acute infections or vaccinations were recruited as donors. Remarks on this clone: Its antigen is undetermined.

General observations from the study: Rarefaction exposed incomplete sorted-subset sequencing despite large depth.

The receptor's source is a woman aged 25 to 45 in good health. Sequenced sample: naive CD4+ T cells sorted from blood. Subset described: CD45RA+ positively selected.

The CDR3 DNA reads as TGTGCCAGTAGTATAATCAACAGGGGCAATCAGCCCCAGCATTTT. It specifies CASSIINRGNQPQHF. The chain combines TRBV19 with TRBJ1-5, with D perhaps TRBD1 (6 bases). This CDR3 has 15 residues. Trimming removed 2 bases at V and 2 bases at J, with 10 bases between. The germline V gene has CDR1 LNHDA and CDR2 SQIVND (reference sequence).